This T cell receptor (beta chain) originates from a study of blood T cell repertoires in COVID-19. Data came from immunoSEQ multiplex PCR; TCRdb stores just in-frame clones and leaves some out. The repertoire has fewer than 650,000 clones, roughly 89% of them found once; the top ten carry about 8%. This CDR3 comprises 14 residues. The germline V gene encodes CDR1 SGHRS and CDR2 YFSETQ. The V end lost 3 bases, the J end lost 5 bases, and 14 bases lay between the germline ends. The rearrangement links TRBV5-1 to TRBJ1-1, with D maybe TRBD1 (6 bases). The sequencing sample was made of peripheral blood. This TCR came from a woman aged 45-60 years with COVID-19, enrolled during active disease. The CDR3 DNA is TGCGCCAGCAGCTCCCTTTCTACAGGGACTGAAGCTTTCTTT. Translating it yields CASSSLSTGTEAFF.